Sequencing of this T cell receptor (beta chain) was carried out in a study of cytomegalovirus exposure and HLA in healthy donors (dated by TCRdb to 2015 to 2018). Regarding the research as a whole: An earlier analysis of roughly 610 of the donors reported 276 Gb of sequence data and approximately 120 million unique TCR beta sequences obtained from 150 million to 200 million T cells. Typing coverage differed by locus: A, B, C, DRB1 and DQB1 were typed in roughly 620-630 donors, DQA1 in about 500, DPA1 in some 600, and DPB1 in just under 490. Roughly 300 gigabases of sequencing data and approximately 85 million unique TCR sequences were included in an early release covering around 600 HLA-typed donors. Both class I and class II loci were covered by HLA typing, at four-digit resolution. Alongside the repertoire data, information on donor age, sex, ethnicity and CMV serostatus was compiled. Of the 300 to 500 genotyped donors, 81% were placed in the genetic ancestry cluster associated with self-reported Caucasian donors. A later analysis re-analyzed previously published TCR beta repertoires from approximately 700 donors and added high-resolution HLA genotyping to study TCR occurrence patterns. Rather than drawing on any new phenotypic data, the later analysis identified candidate immune exposures from TCR beta sequences and the way those sequences occurred across donors. An earlier analysis of roughly 580 of the donors used high-throughput TCR beta sequencing to judge whether each TCR beta V gene segment behaved as functional or pseudogenic. A separate validation cohort of roughly 110 different subjects was used in addition to the roughly 720-subject first cohort. Every discovery cohort repertoire had been produced on one sequencing platform. The T cell repertoires of several hundred subjects were profiled by immunosequencing and related to cytomegalovirus serostatus. A later genetic analysis used genome-wide SNP genotypes for about 65% of the 666 donors, treating that subset as a discovery cohort. Among 300 to 500 genotyped donors of the cohort, an average of roughly 230,000 unique TCR beta nucleotide sequences was sequenced per donor, of which about 19% were non-productive. The study aimed to test whether signatures of past pathogen exposure could be identified by cataloging public T cell receptors. The study combined high-throughput TCR immunosequencing, statistical association of individual TCRs with disease status, and machine learning to predict cytomegalovirus infection status. Roughly five DR-DQ haplotypes were handled as single units for association and clustering because linkage in the cohort was strong. The paper as a whole reports these results and caveats: Most TCR sequences were observed very rarely across donors, whereas some public TCRs were present in many individuals. In an earlier analysis of about 600 of the donors, most TCR beta V segments appeared in productive rearrangements about 87% or about 30% of the time, broadly matching IMGT annotations. Compared with equally common non-associated chains, HLA-associated TCR beta chains in a later analysis were more clonally expanded and had lower generation probabilities. CMV serostatus was the only immune exposure information available for the cohort. When HLA alleles, especially DR and DQ, strongly co-occurred, attributing TCR associations to individual alleles was difficult. Several of the top co-occurrence clusters appeared to be linked to parvovirus B19, influenza, CMV and Epstein-Barr virus, according to a later analysis. The classifier was reported to diagnose cytomegalovirus status with high specificity and sensitivity in both the original cohort and the validation cohort. Because HLA typing was unavailable for some donors at each locus, only the typed subset was used in association tests. The 87-base-pair reads could not distinguish some IMGT-functional V segments, including TRBV6-2 and TRBV6-3, so those segments were excluded. The study gave a list of over 150 TCR beta chains associated with cytomegalovirus. In a later analysis, the rate of TCR association differed among HLA loci, with DRB1 alleles having the most associated TCRs and HLA-C alleles having the fewest. Correlated functional status among segregating V segments might reflect linkage disequilibrium, but an unknown experimental factor could not be ruled out. A cluster of highly shared sequence variants was judged likely to represent a technical artifact of the sequencing pipeline. At a false discovery rate of 0.05, a later analysis linked under 20,000 TCR beta sequences to specific HLA alleles. A later genetic analysis associated a missense DCLRE1C variant with V-gene and J-gene trimming of TCR beta chains, and an independent cohort replicated the association. A further reported finding was that TCR beta sequences accurately predicted the HLA-A and HLA-B alleles for most subjects in the first cohort. A few of the identified cytomegalovirus-associated TCR beta chains were confirmed in vitro to be specific for cytomegalovirus antigens. Because counts were too low, 15 to 20 rarely observed V segments, including chromosome 9 orphons, were left out of the earlier analysis of some 640 of the donors. Only TCR beta chains were sequenced in this cohort, and the absence of alpha or paired-chain data limited detectable features. The presence/absence analyses assumed that sequencing depth was roughly uniform across donors, and that assumption may not be true. The authors suggested that the approach could potentially be extended to other disease states and immunological phenotypes. A later genetic analysis reported fewer N-insertions in productive TCRs among donors in an Asian-associated ancestry cluster than the roughly 700-donor mean. A later analysis found that most CMV-associated TCR beta chains appeared HLA-restricted, with HLA associations seemingly driven largely by CMV exposure.

Worth noting for this clone: Its antigen remains undetermined. No base qualities exist here, and no much larger clone lies one base off it.

For this chain, trimming is 6 bases at the V end and 8 bases at the J end, and the number of junction bases without a gene match is 9. The CDR3, from cysteine to phenylalanine, totals 14 residues. The only DNA kept is the CDR3, 42 bases in frame from the first base. CDR1 and CDR2 (MNHEY, SMNVEV) derive from the germline V gene (reference sequence). The cohort consisted of more than 650 healthy bone marrow donors. At the time of sampling, every cohort member was nominally healthy, though immune exposures that went unrecorded were likely present. The donor tested CMV seronegative and was one of the 352 seronegative cohort members. A peripheral blood sample was provided by each donor, and peripheral blood mononuclear cells were used for TCR beta sequencing. Genomic DNA extraction from the blood cell samples was performed with the Qiagen DNeasy Blood Extraction Kit. Library preparation was by the immunoSEQ multiplex PCR assay. For the multiplex PCR, a mixture combining 60 forward primers for TCR Vbeta segments and 13 reverse primers for TCR Jbeta segments was used. The CDR3 region of rearranged TCR beta genes was amplified from genomic DNA by a multiplex PCR assay. The amplified TCR beta libraries were sequenced on the Illumina HiSeq System as 87-base-pair reads. Concerning the study's data processing: Across the 500 to 750 repertoires, a later analysis counted roughly 77 million unique TCR beta chains, around 11 million of which were shared by at least two donors. Raw reads were error-corrected and collapsed into unique sequences by a nearest-neighbor algorithm in which closely related sequences were merged to remove PCR and sequencing errors. To assign V, D and J gene segments, CDR3 sequences were aligned to IMGT reference sequences. Each retained sequence needed at least a six-nucleotide match to both a V gene segment and a J gene segment. Rearrangements were classified as productive when the CDR3 lacked stop codons and remained in frame with V and J, and all other rearrangements were classified as non-productive. Following IMGT convention, CDR3 was defined as the stretch from the second conserved V-encoded cysteine to the conserved J-encoded phenylalanine. In an earlier analysis of more than 550 of the donors, sequences lacking an unambiguous match to a single V gene segment were excluded. An earlier analysis of over 450 of the donors classified V segments as functional when productive rearrangements were above 56.7% and as segregating when the standard deviation between donors was above 5%. A statistical classification framework was developed to diagnose cytomegalovirus status using the catalog of TCR beta chain sequences. In a later analysis, V and J genes were assigned by comparing TCR nucleotide sequences against IMGT/GENE-DB human TR gene sequences. A later analysis assigned CDR3 sequences and most-parsimonious VDJ recombination scenarios with the TCRdist pipeline. In a later analysis, every TCR beta chain was defined by the combination of its CDR3 amino acid sequence and its V-gene family, and reads without a unique V-gene family were dropped. As a way to deal with suspected cross-contamination and a sequencing artifact, a later analysis dropped roughly 620 nucleotide sequences that were highly shared and had low generation probability. In a later analysis, a clonal expansion index for each public chain was calculated from normalized within-repertoire ranks of inferred template counts. In a later analysis, generation probabilities were computed using a VDJ recombination model fitted to out-of-frame rearrangements, and the results were checked against IGoR. In a later analysis, TCR-TCR, TCR-HLA and TCR-CMV co-occurrence was scored with hypergeometric tests, and a repertoire-size bias correction was applied to TCR pairs. False discovery rates were estimated in a later analysis by permuting HLA or CMV assignments 20 times. In a later analysis, co-occurring TCRs were grouped using DBSCAN, with TCRdist sequence similarity added in when clustering inside HLA-allele-positive subsets. Repertoires with fewer than 30,000 or more than 120,000 public chains were left out of co-occurrence clustering, as were four to six repertoires with anomalous nucleotide sharing. This immuneACCESS table, as held by TCRdb, lists in-frame sequences with V and J called but not all clones. Of the missing ones, under half trace to an unresolved V gene in checked studies; the others have no known cause. That table supplies the V and J calls and clone size; D and trimming were determined from the DNA. The sample records roughly 130,000 clones, 79% of which are singletons. The ten largest clonotypes hold roughly 1% of the sample.

The TCR comes from a man aged 18 to 29 in good health and CMV-seronegative. The chain links TRBV27 with TRBJ1-4; TRBD1 aligns with 7 central bases. The sequencing sample was made of PBMCs. The bases are TGTGCCAGCAGACAAACAGGGGTAGAAGAAAAACTGTTTTTT. Translated, this is CASRQTGVEEKLFF.